Following are 25 T cell receptor beta chains from one sample sequenced in a study of T cells after yellow fever vaccination. TCRdb re-analysed the 5' RACE reads in MiXCR, keeping a single row per CDR3 protein. Altogether hundreds of thousands of distinct CDR3 sequences are present, over 9% being singletons, with the ten largest covering 15%. This sample comprised PBMCs, obtained on the day of the yellow fever booster vaccination. All receptors derive from a man aged 30 to 39 who received the YFV17D yellow fever vaccine.

V and J are TRBV12-3 or TRBV12-4 and TRBJ2-4; D is perhaps TRBD2 (5 bases). The CDR3 loop spans 12 amino acids. Between the trimmed V and J ends, which lost 3 bases and 11 bases, there was a span of 11 bases. CDR3 amino acids: CASSLVRGVQYF. The CDR3 nucleotides are TGTGCCAGCAGTTTGGTTCGGGGAGTTCAGTACTTC.

This clonotype was counted at least ten times. The chain links TRBV6-1 to TRBJ2-1; D tentatively reads TRBD1 or TRBD2 (6 bases each). Germline V gene lookup returns CDR1 MNHNS and CDR2 SASEGT. The CDR3 covers 15 residues. The V end lost 7 bases, the J end lost 3 bases, and 16 bases lay between the germline ends. This chain's CDR3 is CASNPGGAGYNEQFF. The CDR3 DNA follows: TGTGCCAGCAACCCCGGGGGCGCGGGCTACAATGAGCAGTTCTTC.

The chain uses TRBV7-2 and TRBJ2-1; D unresolved. Germline V CDR1 and CDR2: SGHTA, FQGNSA. The CDR3 is 14 amino acids. With 5 bases removed from V and 3 bases from J, the gap between germline ends came to 11 bases. CDR3 sequence (DNA): TGTGCCAGCAGCCAGCGCTACGTCTACAATGAGCAGTTCTTC. As protein: CASSQRYVYNEQFF. Combining the CDR3 with reference TRBV7-2 and TRBJ2-1 gives the whole variable domain GAGVSQSPSNKVTEKGKDVELRCDPISGHTALYWYRQSLGQGLEFLIYFQGNSAPDKSGLPSDRFSAERTGGSVSTLTIQRTQQEDSAVYLCASSQRYVYNEQFFGPGTRLTVL.

V and J are TRBV5-1 and TRBJ2-3, with 7 bases matching TRBD1. The CDR3 has 15 residues. Trimming cost V 4 bases and J 4 bases; bases outside gene matches: 9. Per germline, CDR1 SGHRS and CDR2 YFSETQ. The CDR3: CASSISGTVPDTQYF. As DNA, the CDR3 is TGCGCCAGCAGCATCTCCGGGACAGTGCCAGATACGCAGTATTTT.

This clonotype has a handful of counts. J is TRBJ1-2 and V is TRBV6-2 or TRBV6-3, with D unclear. Germline CDR1 reads MNHEY; CDR2 reads SVGEGT. Trimming stripped 4 bases from V and 4 bases from J, with 13 bases between. The CDR3 extends over 14 amino acids. CDR3 in amino acids: CASSSSGSFYGYTF. The CDR3 DNA is TGTGCCAGCAGTTCGTCGGGCTCCTTCTATGGCTACACCTTC.

This clonotype has just a few counts. The rearrangement joins TRBV3-1 to TRBJ2-3; 7 nucleotides match TRBD2. CDR1 is LGHDT, CDR2 YNNKEL, per germline (reference sequence). The CDR3 has 21 residues. V lost 3 bases to trimming and J lost 0 bases; unmatched junction nucleotides: 21. CDR3 nucleotides: TGTGCCAGCAGCCAGACCCTCTTGGTGCGGGAGAGTACGGGGAGCACAGATACGCAGTATTTT. Its protein product is CASSQTLLVRESTGSTDTQYF.

This clonotype was counted between two and nine times. The gene calls are TRBV7-2 and TRBJ2-5; D not certain. In germline, CDR1 is SGHTA, CDR2 FQGNSA. V was trimmed by 0 bases and J by 9 bases, leaving 11 bases between them. CDR3 length: 13 amino acids. CDR3 loop: CASSLAGRAAQYF. The CDR3 DNA is TGTGCCAGCAGCTTAGCTGGTCGGGCGGCCCAGTACTTC.

Many counts were recorded for this clonotype. The chain employs TRBV11-1 and TRBJ2-3; D remains unclear. Germline V gene lookup returns CDR1 SGHAT and CDR2 FQDESV (reference sequence). CDR3 size: 13 residues. V shed 6 bases and J shed 4 bases, with 11 bases lying between them. CDR3 nucleotides: TGTGCCAGCAGTCAAACAAGGGCAGATACGCAGTATTTT. Protein: CASSQTRADTQYF.

This clonotype was observed at least ten times. The chain couples TRBV20-1 to TRBJ2-7; no clear D gene. Trimming pared 5 bases from V and 4 bases from J, leaving 15 bases between. The CDR3 is 13 residues long. Germline V gene data show CDR1 as DFQATT and CDR2 as SNEGSKA (reference sequence). This CDR3 reads CSAPLAPSYEQYF. In DNA, the CDR3 is TGCAGTGCTCCTCTGGCCCCATCTTACGAGCAGTACTTC.

This clonotype was observed a few times. The CDR3 DNA reads TGTGCCAGCAGCTTCCTAGCGGGAGAATACGAGCAGTACTTC. Its translation: CASSFLAGEYEQYF. The gene calls are TRBV7-2 and TRBJ2-7; 10 nucleotides agree with TRBD2. The CDR3 runs 14 residues. V lost 3 bases and J lost 4; bases outside the gene matches: 3. Germline V gene sequence: CDR1 SGHTA, CDR2 FQGNSA.

This clonotype was seen more than once but under ten times. The gene calls are TRBV20-1 and TRBJ2-5; no firm D call. CDR3 length: 12 amino acids. Between the trimmed V and J ends, which lost 1 base and 3 bases, there was a span of 6 bases. CDR1 is DFQATT and CDR2 is SNEGSKA in the germline V gene (reference sequence). The chain's CDR3 is CSARVLKETQYF. DNA of the CDR3: TGCAGTGCTAGAGTCCTGAAAGAGACCCAGTACTTC.

This clonotype has only a few counts. This rearrangement joins TRBV28 to TRBJ2-3; maybe TRBD1 (5 bases). This CDR3 has 16 residues. Looked up from germline, CDR1 is MDHEN and CDR2 is SYDVKM. Trimming stripped 6 bases from V and 4 bases from J, with 20 bases between. The CDR3 DNA is TGTGCCAGCAGGGACCAGGGCGGTCGACTTGCAGATACGCAGTATTTT. This codes for CASRDQGGRLADTQYF.

This clonotype was picked up a small number of times. The rearrangement uses TRBV20-1 and TRBJ2-7, with D tentatively TRBD2 (6 bases). The V end lost 4 bases, the J end lost 0 bases, and 13 bases lay between the germline ends. Per germline, CDR1 DFQATT and CDR2 SNEGSKA (reference sequence). The CDR3 runs to 14 residues. The CDR3 spells CSATGRERSYEQYF. In nucleotides, the CDR3 is TGCAGTGCTACCGGGAGAGAACGCTCCTACGAGCAGTACTTC.

V usage is TRBV7-2 and J usage is TRBJ2-1, with D possibly TRBD2 on 5 matching bases. Germline-derived CDR1 and CDR2 are SGHTA and FQGNSA. V was cut by 5 bases and J by 0 bases, with 8 bases left in between. This CDR3 spans 14 amino acids. CDR3: CASSPGYSYNEQFF. The DNA for the CDR3 is TGTGCCAGCAGCCCGGGGTACTCCTACAATGAGCAGTTCTTC.

This clonotype was observed a handful of times. This chain connects TRBV6-5 to TRBJ1-3; D might be TRBD1 (5 bases). Germline V CDR1 and CDR2: MNHEY, SVGAGI. The CDR3 consists of 16 residues. Trimming pared 4 bases from V and 2 bases from J, leaving 15 bases between. Written as DNA, the CDR3 is TGTGCCAGCAGTTCAGCCGGGGCTTCACCTGGAAACACCATATATTTT. This sequence encodes CASSSAGASPGNTIYF.

This clonotype showed up many times. The rearrangement links TRBV9 to TRBJ2-7; no firm D call. The CDR3 totals 13 residues. V was cut by 0 bases and J by 0 bases, with 4 bases left in between. Looked up from germline, CDR1 is SGDLS and CDR2 is YYNGEE. This chain's CDR3 is CASSVAHSYEQYF. The CDR3 DNA sequence: TGTGCCAGCAGCGTAGCCCACTCCTACGAGCAGTACTTC.

There are a few counts of this clonotype. This sequence joins TRBV23-1 and TRBJ1-1, with D unclear. TRBV23-1 is marked as an open reading frame, function uncertain. Trimming shortened V by 1 base and J by 3 bases, and 12 bases separated the two germline ends. CDR3 length: 15 amino acids. CDR3 in amino acids: CASSQWGHGDTEAFF. In DNA, the CDR3 is TGCGCCAGCAGTCAATGGGGTCACGGGGACACTGAAGCTTTCTTT.

The chain is built from TRBV29-1 and TRBJ2-1; no definite D call. The germline CDR1 and CDR2 sequences are SQVTM and ANQGSEA. V gave up 3 bases and J gave up 0 bases, with 15 bases separating them. The CDR3 spans 16 residues. CDR3 sequence reads: CSVESWRPSSYNEQFF. CDR3 bases: TGCAGCGTTGAGTCCTGGCGGCCAAGCTCCTACAATGAGCAGTTCTTC.

The chain joins TRBV7-2 to TRBJ1-6; D is uncertain. V was clipped by 5 bases and J by 9 bases, with 8 bases between them. Germline values: CDR1 SGHTA, CDR2 FQGNSA. CDR3 length: 12 amino acids. The CDR3 sequence: CASSPPGSPLHF. Written as DNA, the CDR3 is TGTGCCAGCAGCCCTCCAGGTTCACCCCTCCACTTT.

The gene calls are TRBV6-2 or TRBV6-3 and TRBJ1-2; D call uncertain. V was trimmed by 6 bases and J by 1 base, leaving 12 bases between them. The CDR3 contains 14 residues. Germline V lookup: CDR1 MNHEY, CDR2 SVGEGT. In nucleotides, the CDR3 is TGTGCCAGCAGCGATCCTCACAGTAACTATGGCTACACCTTC. Amino acid sequence: CASSDPHSNYGYTF.

The V gene is TRBV4-1, the J gene TRBJ1-5; D may be TRBD1 (6 bases). This CDR3 contains 15 residues. Trimming took 5 bases from V and 4 from J, leaving 15 bases between them. Germline V gene sequence: CDR1 MGHRA, CDR2 YSYEKL. Written as DNA, the CDR3 is TGCGCCAGCAGCAAAGGACAGAACCTTAATCAGCCCCAGCATTTT. Translating it yields CASSKGQNLNQPQHF.

This clonotype was detected ten times or more. V gene TRBV5-1 combines with J gene TRBJ2-3, with D tentatively TRBD1 (5 bases). V was shortened by 3 bases and J by 2 bases, with 7 bases between the two germline ends. This CDR3 is built from 13 residues. The germline V gene encodes CDR1 SGHRS and CDR2 YFSETQ. The CDR3 DNA follows: TGCGCCAGCAGCTGGACATCCACAGATACGCAGTATTTT. As protein: CASSWTSTDTQYF.

This clonotype occurred a few times. The V gene is TRBV5-4, the J gene TRBJ2-1; TRBD2 agrees at 13 bases. CDR1 is SGHNT, CDR2 YYREEE, per germline (reference sequence). The CDR3 contains 15 residues. V shed 6 bases and J 5 bases; nucleotides not matched to a gene: 5. The CDR3 loop is CASTSGLAGDNEQFF. The DNA of the CDR3 is TGTGCCAGCACCTCTGGACTAGCGGGGGACAATGAGCAGTTCTTC. The entire variable domain, with the rest obtained from reference TRBV5-4 and TRBJ2-1, is as follows: ETGVTQSPTHLIKTRGQQVTLRCSSQSGHNTVSWYQQALGQGPQFIFQYYREEENGRGNFPPRFSGLQFPNYSSELNVNALELDDSALYLCASTSGLAGDNEQFFGPGTRLTVL.

The gene calls are TRBV27 and TRBJ2-6, with D perhaps given as TRBD1 or TRBD2 (5 bases each). V dropped 6 bases and J dropped 4 bases, with 13 bases sitting between them. This CDR3 is built from 15 residues. CDR1 is MNHEY and CDR2 is SMNVEV in the germline V gene (reference sequence). DNA for the CDR3: TGTGCCAGCAGCGCCTGGGACCGCGGGGCCAACGTCCTGACTTTC. As protein: CASSAWDRGANVLTF.

This clonotype was recorded at least ten times. This chain joins TRBV28 and TRBJ1-2; maybe TRBD1 (5 bases). The CDR3 loop spans 12 amino acids. V was trimmed by 3 bases and J by 5 bases, leaving 7 bases between them. Germline V gene sequence: CDR1 MDHEN, CDR2 SYDVKM. This CDR3 reads CASSLTVYGYTF. In nucleotides, the CDR3 is TGTGCCAGCAGTTTGACAGTGTATGGCTACACCTTC.